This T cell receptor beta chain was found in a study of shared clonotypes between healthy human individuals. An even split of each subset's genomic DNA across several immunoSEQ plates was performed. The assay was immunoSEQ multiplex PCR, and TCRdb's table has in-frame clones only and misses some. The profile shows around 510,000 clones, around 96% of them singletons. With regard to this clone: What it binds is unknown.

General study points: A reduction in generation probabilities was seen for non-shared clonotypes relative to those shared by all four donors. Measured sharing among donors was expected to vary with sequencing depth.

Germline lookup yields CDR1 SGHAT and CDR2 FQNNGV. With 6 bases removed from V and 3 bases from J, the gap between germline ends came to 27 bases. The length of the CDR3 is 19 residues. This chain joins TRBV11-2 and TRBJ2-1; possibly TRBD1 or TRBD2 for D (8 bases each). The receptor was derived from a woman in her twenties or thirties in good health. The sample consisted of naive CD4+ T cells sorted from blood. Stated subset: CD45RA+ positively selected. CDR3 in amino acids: CASSSGGGRDRLRYNEQFF. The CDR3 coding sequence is TGTGCCAGCAGTTCCGGGGGGGGCAGGGACAGGCTACGCTACAATGAGCAGTTCTTC.